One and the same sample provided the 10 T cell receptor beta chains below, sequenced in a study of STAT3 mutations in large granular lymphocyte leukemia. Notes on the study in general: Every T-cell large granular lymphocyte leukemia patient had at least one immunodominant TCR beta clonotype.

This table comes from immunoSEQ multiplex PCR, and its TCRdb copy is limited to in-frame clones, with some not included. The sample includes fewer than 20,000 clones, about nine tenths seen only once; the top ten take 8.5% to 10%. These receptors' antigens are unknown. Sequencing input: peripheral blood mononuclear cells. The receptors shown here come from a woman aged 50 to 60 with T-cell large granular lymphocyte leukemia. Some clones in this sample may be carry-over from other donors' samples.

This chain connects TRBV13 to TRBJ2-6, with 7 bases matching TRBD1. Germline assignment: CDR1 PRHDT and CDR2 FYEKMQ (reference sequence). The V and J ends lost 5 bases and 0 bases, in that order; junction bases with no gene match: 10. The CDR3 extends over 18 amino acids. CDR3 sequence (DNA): TGTGCCAGCAGCACCAGACAGGGTTGGCTCTCTGGGGCCAACGTCCTGACTTTC. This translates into CASSTRQGWLSGANVLTF.

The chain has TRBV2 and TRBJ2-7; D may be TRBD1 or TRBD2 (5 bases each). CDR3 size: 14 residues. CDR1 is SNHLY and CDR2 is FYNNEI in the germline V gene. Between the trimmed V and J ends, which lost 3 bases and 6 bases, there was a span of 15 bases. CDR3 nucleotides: TGTGCCAGCAGTGATTTCCAGAGGGGCGGCGAGCAGTACTTC. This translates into CASSDFQRGGEQYF.

The chain's CDR3 is CASTVVRGGSNEQYF. In DNA form, the CDR3 reads TGTGCCAGTACCGTGGTTAGGGGCGGGAGCAACGAGCAGTACTTC. This sequence joins TRBV7-2 and TRBJ2-7, with TRBD2 matching 7 bases. Per the germline V gene, CDR1 is SGHTA and CDR2 is FQGNSA. V dropped 9 bases and J dropped 5; count of bases not matched to a gene: 16. This CDR3 is 15 amino acids long.

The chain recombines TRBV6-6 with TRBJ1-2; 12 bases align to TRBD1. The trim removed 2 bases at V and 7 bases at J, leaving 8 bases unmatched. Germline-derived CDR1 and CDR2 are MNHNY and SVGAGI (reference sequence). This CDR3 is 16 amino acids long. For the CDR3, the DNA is TGTGCCAGCAGTTACCCCCAACCGGGACAGGGGGCTGGCTACACCTTC. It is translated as CASSYPQPGQGAGYTF.

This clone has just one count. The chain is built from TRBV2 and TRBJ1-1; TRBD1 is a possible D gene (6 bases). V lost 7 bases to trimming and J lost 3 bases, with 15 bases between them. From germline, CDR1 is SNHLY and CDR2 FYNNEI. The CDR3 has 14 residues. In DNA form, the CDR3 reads TGTGCCAGCACTGGGAGACAGGATGACACTGAAGCTTTCTTT. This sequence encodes CASTGRQDDTEAFF.

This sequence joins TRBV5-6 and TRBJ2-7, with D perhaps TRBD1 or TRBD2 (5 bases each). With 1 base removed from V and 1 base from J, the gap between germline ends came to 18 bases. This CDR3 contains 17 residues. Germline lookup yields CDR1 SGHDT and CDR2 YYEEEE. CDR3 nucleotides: TGTGCCAGCAGCTTGTGGAATAGGGGAGTCCGGTCCTACGAGCAGTACTTC. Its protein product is CASSLWNRGVRSYEQYF.

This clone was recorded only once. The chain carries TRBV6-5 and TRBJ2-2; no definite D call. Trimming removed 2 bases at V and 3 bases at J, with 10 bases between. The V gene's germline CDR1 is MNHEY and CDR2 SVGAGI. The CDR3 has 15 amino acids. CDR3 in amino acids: CASSYGPLHTGELFF. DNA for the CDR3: TGTGCCAGCAGTTACGGACCTCTCCACACCGGGGAGCTGTTTTTT.

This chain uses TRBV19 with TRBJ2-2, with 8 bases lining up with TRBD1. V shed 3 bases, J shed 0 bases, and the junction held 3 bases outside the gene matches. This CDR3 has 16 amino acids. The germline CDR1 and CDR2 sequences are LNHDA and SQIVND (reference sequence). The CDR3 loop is CASSIGQGANTGELFF. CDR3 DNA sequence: TGTGCCAGTAGTATCGGACAGGGAGCGAACACCGGGGAGCTGTTTTTT.

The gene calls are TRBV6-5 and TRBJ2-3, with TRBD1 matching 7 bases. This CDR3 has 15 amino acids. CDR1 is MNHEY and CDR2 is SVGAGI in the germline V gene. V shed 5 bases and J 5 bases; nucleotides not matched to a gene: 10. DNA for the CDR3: TGTGCCAGCAGTCCAAACAGGGGAAGGAGAGATACGCAGTATTTT. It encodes CASSPNRGRRDTQYF.

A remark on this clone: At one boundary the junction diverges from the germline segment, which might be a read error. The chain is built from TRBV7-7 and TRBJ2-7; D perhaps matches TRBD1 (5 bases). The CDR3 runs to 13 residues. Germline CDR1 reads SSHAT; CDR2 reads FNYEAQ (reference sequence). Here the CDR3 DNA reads TGTGCTAGCAGCTTAGGTCAGGGCCTCGAGCAGTACTTC. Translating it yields CASSLGQGLEQYF.